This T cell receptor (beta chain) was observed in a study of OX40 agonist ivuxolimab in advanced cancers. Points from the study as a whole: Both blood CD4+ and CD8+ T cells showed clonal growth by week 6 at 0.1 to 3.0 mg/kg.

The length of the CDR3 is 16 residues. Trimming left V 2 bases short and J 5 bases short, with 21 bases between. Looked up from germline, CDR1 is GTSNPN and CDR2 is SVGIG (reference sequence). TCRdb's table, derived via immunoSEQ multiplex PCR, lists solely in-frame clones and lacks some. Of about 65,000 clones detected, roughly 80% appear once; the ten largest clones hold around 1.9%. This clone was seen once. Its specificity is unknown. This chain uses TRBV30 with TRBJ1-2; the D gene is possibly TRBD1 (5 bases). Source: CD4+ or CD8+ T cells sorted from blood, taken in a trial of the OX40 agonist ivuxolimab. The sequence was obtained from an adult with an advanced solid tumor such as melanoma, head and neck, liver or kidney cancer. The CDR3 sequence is CAWSPPYRPDLYGYTF. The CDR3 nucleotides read TGTGCCTGGAGTCCTCCCTACAGGCCCGATCTTTATGGCTACACCTTC.